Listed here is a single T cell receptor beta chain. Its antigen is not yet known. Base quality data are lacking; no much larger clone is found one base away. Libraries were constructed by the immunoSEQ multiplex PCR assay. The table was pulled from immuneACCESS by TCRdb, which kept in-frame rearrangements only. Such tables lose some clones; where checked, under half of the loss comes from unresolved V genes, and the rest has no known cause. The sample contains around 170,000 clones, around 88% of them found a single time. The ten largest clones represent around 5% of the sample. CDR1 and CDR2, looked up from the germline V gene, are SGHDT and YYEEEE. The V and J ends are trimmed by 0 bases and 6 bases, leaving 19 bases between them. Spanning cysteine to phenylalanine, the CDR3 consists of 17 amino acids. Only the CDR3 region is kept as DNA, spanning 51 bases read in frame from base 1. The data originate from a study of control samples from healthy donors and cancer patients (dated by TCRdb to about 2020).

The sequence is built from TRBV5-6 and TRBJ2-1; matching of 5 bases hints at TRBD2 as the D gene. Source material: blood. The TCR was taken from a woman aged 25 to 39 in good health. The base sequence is TGTGCCAGCAGCTTGGTTTCCAGCGGAGGTGGGTCCAATGAGCAGTTCTTC. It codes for CASSLVSSGGGSNEQFF.